The clone carrying this TCR beta chain has a single count. V was pared by 6 bases and J by 2 bases, with 13 bases between. The CDR3 consists of 14 residues. From germline, CDR1 is LNHDA and CDR2 SQIVND (reference sequence). This sample was included in a study of shared clonotypes between healthy human individuals. The assay was carried out at the deep level. Splitting of each subset's genomic DNA was done evenly across several immunoSEQ plates. The table came from immunoSEQ multiplex PCR; TCRdb's copy has only in-frame clones and leaves some out. The sample holds over a million clones; about 98% are singletons and the top ten take roughly 0.45%.

The J gene is TRBJ1-2, the V gene TRBV19; D unresolved. This TCR came from a man aged 25 to 45 in good health. The specimen sequenced was naive CD4+ T cells sorted from blood. Stated subset: CD45RA+ positively selected. DNA of the CDR3: TGTGCCAGTAGACCGTTGGGAGGGAACTATGGCTACACCTTC. Protein sequence: CASRPLGGNYGYTF. The variable domain in full, with the rest retrieved from reference TRBV19 and TRBJ1-2, is DGGITQSPKYLFRKEGQNVTLSCEQNLNHDAMYWYRQDPGQGLRLIYYSQIVNDFQKGDIAEGYSVSREKKESFPLTVTSAQKNPTAFYLCASRPLGGNYGYTFGSGTRLTVV.